These 30 T cell receptor beta chains were sequenced from one sample in a study of shared clonotypes between healthy human individuals. Here immunoSEQ multiplex PCR was the method, and the copy in TCRdb shows in-frame clones only, minus some. The sample records about 2 million clones, about 95% being singletons. Sample: naive CD4+ T cells sorted from blood. Specified subset: CD45RA+ positively selected. These receptors originate from a man younger than 35 in good health.

In this sample, this clone turned up a few times. The chain has TRBV13 and TRBJ1-6; 11 bases are a match to TRBD1. Germline-derived CDR1 and CDR2 are PRHDT and FYEKMQ (reference sequence). Trimming removed 5 bases from V and 10 bases from J; junction bases left unmatched: 4. This CDR3 is built from 14 residues. The CDR3 is CASSRRDRGSPLHF. CDR3 bases: TGTGCCAGCAGCAGGAGGGACAGGGGGTCACCCCTCCACTTT.

The J gene is TRBJ1-1, the V gene TRBV12-5; possibly TRBD1 for D (6 bases). The CDR3 is made up of 13 amino acids. Trimming pared 5 bases from V and 7 bases from J, leaving 14 bases between. Germline V gene lookup returns CDR1 LGHNT and CDR2 FRNRAP. CDR3 bases: TGTGCTAGTGGTCCCCCAGGACAGTTTGAAGCTTTCTTT. Protein: CASGPPGQFEAFF.

The chain joins TRBV6-6 to TRBJ2-5, with D possibly being TRBD1 or TRBD2 (5 bases each). CDR1 is MNHNY, CDR2 SVGAGI, per germline (reference sequence). CDR3 length: 15 amino acids. V lost 2 bases to trimming and J lost 4 bases, with 14 bases between them. The CDR3 coding sequence is TGTGCCAGCAGTTACCCGGGACCGGCGGGAGAGACCCAGTACTTC. Amino acids: CASSYPGPAGETQYF.

The chain recombines TRBV6-1 with TRBJ1-3; D gene uncertain. The V end lost 2 bases, the J end lost 2 bases, and 7 bases lay between the germline ends. Germline V gene sequence: CDR1 MNHNS, CDR2 SASEGT. The CDR3 loop spans 14 amino acids. CDR3 sequence (DNA): TGTGCCAGCAGTGAAAGGGCAACTGGAAACACCATATATTTT. Amino acids: CASSERATGNTIYF.

The genes are TRBV6-1 and TRBJ1-5, with TRBD1 identical over 10 bases. The CDR3 covers 14 residues. The germline CDR1 and CDR2 sequences are MNHNS and SASEGT. V trimming: 8 bases; J trimming: 7 bases; junction bases outside the gene matches: 8. The CDR3 bases are TGTGCCAGCGGATCCGGGACAGGGGTCCAGCCCCAGCATTTT. Amino acids: CASGSGTGVQPQHF.

V usage is TRBV16 and J usage is TRBJ1-5; D ambiguous. There are 15 residues in the CDR3. The V gene lost 2 bases and the J gene lost 4 bases, with 12 bases spanning the gap. Germline assignment: CDR1 KGHSY and CDR2 FQNENV. This chain's CDR3 is CASSQRGGSNQPQHF. CDR3 in DNA: TGTGCCAGCAGCCAACGCGGAGGGAGTAATCAGCCCCAGCATTTT. Combining the CDR3 with reference TRBV16 and TRBJ1-5 gives the whole variable domain GEEVAQTPKHLVRGEGQKAKLYCAPIKGHSYVFWYQQVLKNEFKFLISFQNENVFDETGMPKERFSAKCLPNSPCSLEIQATKLEDSAVYFCASSQRGGSNQPQHFGDGTRLSIL.

Concerning this clone itself: The junction and the germline gene differ at one end; a read error may be behind it. This sequence joins TRBV6-1 and TRBJ1-5, with 9 bases lining up with TRBD1. The CDR3 is 15 amino acids. Germline CDR1 reads MNHNS; CDR2 reads SASEGT. The CDR3 bases are TGTGCCAGCAGGGAAGGGACAGGGCGTAATCAGCCCCAGCATTTT. Its protein product is CASREGTGRNQPQHF.

V and J are TRBV10-2 and TRBJ2-3, with TRBD2 matching over 14 bases. This CDR3 comprises 17 residues. After removal of 4 bases from V and 5 bases from J, the junction contained 8 bases not matched to a gene. The V gene's germline CDR1 is WSHSY and CDR2 SAAADI. CDR3 nucleotides: TGCGCCAGCAGTGGCGCCTTGGGACTAGCGGGGGAAGATACGCAGTATTTT. Its translation: CASSGALGLAGEDTQYF.

V gene TRBV2 combines with J gene TRBJ1-2; D is uncertain. V was clipped by 4 bases and J by 2 bases, with 14 bases between them. The CDR3 is made up of 15 amino acids. Germline CDR1 reads SNHLY; CDR2 reads FYNNEI. In nucleotides, the CDR3 is TGTGCCAGCAGTGTGGTTCGCCCTTCCAACTATGGCTACACCTTC. This sequence encodes CASSVVRPSNYGYTF.

The chain joins TRBV12-5 to TRBJ2-4, with D maybe TRBD1 (6 bases). The CDR3 has 16 amino acids. V lost 5 bases and J lost 0, with 14 bases in between. Germline lookup yields CDR1 LGHNT and CDR2 FRNRAP. The DNA of the CDR3 is TGTGCTAGTGGTACGACAGGAGTACTAGCCAAAAACATTCAGTACTTC. Encoded protein: CASGTTGVLAKNIQYF.

The chain joins TRBV6-5 to TRBJ1-6; 9 bases line up with TRBD1. After removal of 2 bases from V and 4 bases from J, the junction contained 3 bases not matched to a gene. The germline V gene has CDR1 MNHEY and CDR2 SVGAGI. The CDR3 has 16 residues. In DNA, the CDR3 is TGTGCCAGCAGTTACGGTGGGACAGGGTATAATTCACCCCTCCACTTT. Translation gives CASSYGGTGYNSPLHF.

This rearrangement joins TRBV5-4 to TRBJ2-7; D ambiguous. CDR1 is SGHNT and CDR2 is YYREEE in the germline V gene (reference sequence). The CDR3 is 8 amino acids. CDR3 DNA: TGTGCCAGCAGCTTGGGCCGTGTC. Translating it yields CASSLGRV.

This sequence joins TRBV13 and TRBJ1-6; D call uncertain. Trimming took off 5 bases at V and 10 bases at J, with 18 bases between the two ends. This CDR3 is 15 amino acids long. The germline V gene has CDR1 PRHDT and CDR2 FYEKMQ (reference sequence). The CDR3 nucleotides are TGTGCCAGCAGCCTAGCCGGACGTTCGGGATCACCCCTCCACTTT. This sequence encodes CASSLAGRSGSPLHF.

CDR3 in amino acids: CASSSDSSQETQYF. The CDR3 bases are TGCGCCAGCAGCTCGGACAGCTCCCAAGAGACCCAGTACTTC. V is TRBV5-1 and J is TRBJ2-5; D might be TRBD1 (6 bases). The CDR3 consists of 14 residues. Trimming took off 3 bases at V and 1 base at J, with 10 bases between the two ends. Germline CDR1 and CDR2: SGHRS and YFSETQ.

The chain joins TRBV30 to TRBJ2-5; D unresolved. V shed 0 bases and J shed 2 bases, with 10 bases lying between them. CDR1 is GTSNPN and CDR2 is SVGIG in the germline V gene (reference sequence). CDR3 size: 14 residues. The CDR3: CAWSVLRIQETQYF. The CDR3 bases are TGTGCCTGGAGTGTACTACGGATACAAGAGACCCAGTACTTC. Using reference TRBV30 and TRBJ2-5 for the parts outside the CDR3, the full variable domain is SQTIHQWPATLVQPVGSPLSLECTVEGTSNPNLYWYRQAAGRGLQLLFYSVGIGQISSEVPQNLSASRPQDRQFILSSKKLLLSDSGFYLCAWSVLRIQETQYFGPGTRLLVL.

The chain joins TRBV5-1 to TRBJ1-2, with 7 bases fitting TRBD1. From germline, CDR1 is SGHRS and CDR2 YFSETQ. The CDR3 consists of 17 residues. Trimming at V came to 4 bases and at J to 0 bases, leaving 12 bases not matched to a gene. CDR3: CASSQDRTSVSNYGYTF. Written as DNA, the CDR3 is TGCGCCAGCAGCCAGGACAGGACTAGTGTATCTAACTATGGCTACACCTTC.

The chain recombines TRBV28 with TRBJ2-2; 11 nucleotides agree with TRBD1. Germline V lookup: CDR1 MDHEN, CDR2 SYDVKM. The CDR3 contains 16 residues. Trimming removed 5 bases from V and 4 bases from J; junction bases left unmatched: 6. CDR3 DNA sequence: TGTGCCAGCAGTCTACTCGGGACAGGGGGCACCGGGGAGCTGTTTTTT. It is translated as CASSLLGTGGTGELFF.

The gene calls are TRBV7-9 and TRBJ2-1; 16 bases align to TRBD2. The CDR3 is 16 amino acids. With 4 bases clipped from V and 10 bases from J, the junction kept 7 bases outside the gene matches. From germline, CDR1 is SEHNR and CDR2 FQNEAQ (reference sequence). CDR3 nucleotide sequence: TGTGCCAGCAGCTCAGGGACTAGCGGGAGGGCGGGGGAGCAGTTCTTC. Protein sequence: CASSSGTSGRAGEQFF.

The chain combines TRBV9 with TRBJ1-3; unclear D gene. The CDR3 runs to 17 residues. Trimming removed 0 bases from V and 0 bases from J, with 13 bases in between. CDR1 is SGDLS, CDR2 YYNGEE, per germline. The CDR3 region is CASSVGPAAPSGNTIYF. In nucleotides, the CDR3 is TGTGCCAGCAGCGTAGGCCCGGCAGCACCCTCTGGAAACACCATATATTTT.

In this sample, this clone turned up once. The V gene is TRBV5-4, the J gene TRBJ2-3, with TRBD1 matching 9 bases. This CDR3 comprises 15 residues. Per the germline V gene, CDR1 is SGHNT and CDR2 is YYREEE (reference sequence). The junction had 4 bases not matched to a gene; V was cut back by 1 base and J by 4 bases. CDR3 nucleotide sequence: TGTGCCAGCAGCTTGACAGGGGGCGCGGCAGATACGCAGTATTTT. It is translated as CASSLTGGAADTQYF.

With respect to this clone: Germline is not matched at one junction end, which may reflect a read error. The chain is built from TRBV19 and TRBJ1-5; no reliable D call. The length of the CDR3 is 18 residues. Germline CDR1 is LNHDA and CDR2 is SQIVND (reference sequence). The DNA for the CDR3 is TGTGCCAGTAGCATAGGCTACGAGCGGGATTTTAGCAATCAGCCCCAGCATTTT. It encodes CASSIGYERDFSNQPQHF. Variable domain in full (rest from reference TRBV19 and TRBJ1-5): DGGITQSPKYLFRKEGQNVTLSCEQNLNHDAMYWYRQDPGQGLRLIYYSQIVNDFQKGDIAEGYSVSREKKESFPLTVTSAQKNPTAFYLCASSIGYERDFSNQPQHFGDGTRLSIL.

V and J are TRBV7-2 and TRBJ2-3; the D gene could be TRBD1 or TRBD2 (5 bases each). This CDR3 is built from 14 residues. Germline V CDR1 and CDR2: SGHTA, FQGNSA. With 6 bases removed from V and 2 bases from J, the gap between germline ends came to 12 bases. This CDR3 is CASSESGTTDTQYF. CDR3 nucleotides: TGTGCCAGCAGTGAATCCGGGACCACAGATACGCAGTATTTT.

The chain links TRBV6-4 to TRBJ1-1; tentatively, D is TRBD1 (5 bases). V shed 6 bases and J shed 1 base, with 15 bases lying between them. In germline, CDR1 is MRHNA, CDR2 SNTAGT. CDR3 length: 15 residues. CDR3 bases: TGTGCCAGCAGGGCCTCACGGGACCCGAACACTGAAGCTTTCTTT. It translates to CASRASRDPNTEAFF.

Comment on this clone: The sample holds other DNA sequences that translate to the same CDR3. This chain connects TRBV5-4 to TRBJ2-7; D remains ambiguous. Trimming left V 0 bases short and J 1 base short, with 5 bases between. Germline V gene sequence: CDR1 SGHNT, CDR2 YYREEE (reference sequence). This CDR3 spans 13 amino acids. The DNA for the CDR3 is TGTGCCAGCAGCTTGGGCCGTTCCTACGAGCAGTACTTC. Amino acid sequence: CASSLGRSYEQYF.

The chain links TRBV11-2 to TRBJ1-5, with TRBD1 matching over 7 bases. The CDR3 runs 15 residues. Germline values: CDR1 SGHAT, CDR2 FQNNGV. Trimming at V came to 0 bases and at J to 4 bases, leaving 3 bases not matched to a gene. CDR3 DNA: TGTGCCAGCAGCTTAGAGGGACAGAAGAATCAGCCCCAGCATTTT. It encodes CASSLEGQKNQPQHF.

A few counts support this clone. This chain links TRBV30 with TRBJ1-5; TRBD1 aligns across 9 bases. Losses at the gene ends were 1 base for V and 2 bases for J; bases not matched to a gene: 3. Germline loops: CDR1 GTSNPN, CDR2 SVGIG (reference sequence). CDR3 length equals 15 residues. The CDR3 DNA follows: TGTGCCTGGAGTGACAGGGGGCGAGGCAATCAGCCCCAGCATTTT. This codes for CAWSDRGRGNQPQHF.

J is TRBJ2-7 and V is TRBV10-3, with D tentatively TRBD1 or TRBD2 (5 bases each). Between the trimmed V and J ends, which lost 6 bases and 3 bases, there was a span of 15 bases. The CDR3 is made up of 14 amino acids. Germline V lookup: CDR1 ENHRY, CDR2 SYGVKD. In nucleotides, the CDR3 is TGTGCCATCAGCCCCGGGACGGCTGGCTACGAGCAGTACTTC. Protein sequence: CAISPGTAGYEQYF.

As regards this clone: Sequence at one end of the junction differs from germline and may be a read error. At the DNA level, this CDR3 is encoded by other sequences in the same sample as well. This sequence joins TRBV7-9 and TRBJ1-1, with D maybe TRBD1 (6 bases). CDR1 SEHNR and CDR2 FQNEAQ come from the germline V gene (reference sequence). The CDR3 loop spans 14 amino acids. The CDR3 coding sequence is TGTGCCAGCAGCTTAACAGGGCTGAACACTGAAGCCTTCTTT. As protein: CASSLTGLNTEAFF.

This sequence joins TRBV2 and TRBJ1-2; tentatively, D is TRBD1 (5 bases). The CDR3 has 13 amino acids. Trimming cost V 4 bases and J 5 bases, with 11 bases left between them. The V gene's germline CDR1 is SNHLY and CDR2 FYNNEI. CDR3 region: CASSVSGIYGYTF. The DNA of the CDR3 is TGTGCCAGCAGTGTGTCAGGGATATATGGCTACACCTTC.

The chain carries TRBV5-1 and TRBJ2-1; weak D call: TRBD2 (6 bases). This CDR3 comprises 16 residues. Germline lookup yields CDR1 SGHRS and CDR2 YFSETQ. V dropped 0 bases and J dropped 0 bases, with 10 bases sitting between them. The CDR3 protein is CASSLAIGGSYNEQFF. The CDR3 nucleotides are TGCGCCAGCAGCTTGGCCATCGGGGGCTCCTACAATGAGCAGTTCTTC.